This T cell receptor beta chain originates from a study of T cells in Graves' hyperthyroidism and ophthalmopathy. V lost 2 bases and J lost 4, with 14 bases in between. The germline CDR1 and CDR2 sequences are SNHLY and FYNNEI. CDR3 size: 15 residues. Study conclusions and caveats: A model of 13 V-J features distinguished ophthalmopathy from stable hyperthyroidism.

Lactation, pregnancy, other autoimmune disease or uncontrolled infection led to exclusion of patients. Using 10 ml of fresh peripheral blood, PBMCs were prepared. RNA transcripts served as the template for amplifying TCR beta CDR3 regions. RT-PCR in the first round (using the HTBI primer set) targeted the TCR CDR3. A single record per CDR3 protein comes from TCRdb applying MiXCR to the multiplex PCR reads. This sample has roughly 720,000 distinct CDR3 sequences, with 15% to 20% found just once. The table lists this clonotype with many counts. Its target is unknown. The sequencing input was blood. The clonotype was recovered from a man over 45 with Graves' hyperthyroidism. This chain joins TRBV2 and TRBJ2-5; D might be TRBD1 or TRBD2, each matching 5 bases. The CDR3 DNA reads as TGTGCCAGCAGTGAATCCAGGGTTGGGGGAGAGACCCAGTACTTC. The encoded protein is CASSESRVGGETQYF.